Below, 4 T cell receptor beta chains from the same sample are listed, as sequenced in a study of T cell repertoires in cytomegalovirus infection. TCRdb processed the reads anew with MiXCR; each CDR3 protein has one entry. The profile shows a few hundred thousand distinct CDR3 sequences, approximately 17% of them singletons. Source material: CD8+ T cells from PBMCs. The receptor source for this set is a human donor in good health (CMV status not recorded). Some clones in this sample may be carry-over from other donors' samples.

The J gene is TRBJ1-2, the V gene TRBV5-5, with D possibly matching TRBD1 (6 bases). Germline V CDR1 and CDR2: SGHKS, YYEKEE (reference sequence). V lost 0 bases, J lost 5 bases, and 23 bases lay in between. The CDR3 loop spans 18 amino acids. The CDR3 DNA reads TGTGCCAGCAGCTTGGTAGACCGCGACGAGGGGGTAGGGTATGGCTACACCTTC. Protein: CASSLVDRDEGVGYGYTF.

The chain couples TRBV28 to TRBJ2-3; 8 bases align to TRBD2. The CDR3 length is 16 residues. Germline V gene data show CDR1 as MDHEN and CDR2 as SYDVKM. V dropped 3 bases and J dropped 1; count of bases not matched to a gene: 6. The DNA for the CDR3 is TGTGCCAGCAGTTTCCGGCCGGGAGGGGGCACAGATACGCAGTATTTT. Translated, it gives CASSFRPGGGTDTQYF.

This clonotype was counted many times. The chain is built from TRBV11-3 and TRBJ2-1; possible D gene TRBD1, 5 bases. CDR3 length: 16 amino acids. The V gene lost 0 bases and the J gene lost 3 bases, with 12 bases spanning the gap. CDR1 and CDR2 from the germline V gene are SGHNT and YENEEA. The CDR3 nucleotides are TGTGCCAGCAGCTTAGATCGCAGGGTGAACTACAATGAGCAGTTCTTC. It is translated as CASSLDRRVNYNEQFF.

The rearrangement joins TRBV28 to TRBJ2-7, with a possible D match to TRBD1 (6 bases). The V end lost 2 bases, the J end lost 2 bases, and 16 bases lay between the germline ends. The CDR3 sequence is 16 residues long. Germline CDR1 reads MDHEN; CDR2 reads SYDVKM. The CDR3 region is CASSLGGTGFAYEQYF. The CDR3 nucleotides read TGTGCCAGCAGTTTAGGGGGAACAGGGTTCGCCTACGAGCAGTACTTC.